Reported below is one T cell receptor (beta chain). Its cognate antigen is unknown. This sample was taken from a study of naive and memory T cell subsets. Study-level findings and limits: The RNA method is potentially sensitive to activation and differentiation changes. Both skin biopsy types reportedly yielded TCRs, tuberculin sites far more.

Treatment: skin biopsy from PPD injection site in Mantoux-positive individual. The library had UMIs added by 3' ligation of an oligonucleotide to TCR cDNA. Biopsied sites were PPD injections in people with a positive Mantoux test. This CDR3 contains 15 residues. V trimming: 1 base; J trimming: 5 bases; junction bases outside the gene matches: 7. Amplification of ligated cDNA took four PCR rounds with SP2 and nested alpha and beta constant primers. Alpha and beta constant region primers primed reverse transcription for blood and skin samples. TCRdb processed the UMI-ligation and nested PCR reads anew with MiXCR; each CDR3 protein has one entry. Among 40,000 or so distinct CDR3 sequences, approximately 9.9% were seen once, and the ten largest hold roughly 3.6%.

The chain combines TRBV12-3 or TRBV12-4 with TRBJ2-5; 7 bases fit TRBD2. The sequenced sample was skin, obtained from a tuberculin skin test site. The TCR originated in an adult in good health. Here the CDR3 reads CASSLEGGSRETQYF. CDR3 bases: TGTGCCAGCAGTTTAGAGGGCGGGAGCAGGGAGACCCAGTACTTC.